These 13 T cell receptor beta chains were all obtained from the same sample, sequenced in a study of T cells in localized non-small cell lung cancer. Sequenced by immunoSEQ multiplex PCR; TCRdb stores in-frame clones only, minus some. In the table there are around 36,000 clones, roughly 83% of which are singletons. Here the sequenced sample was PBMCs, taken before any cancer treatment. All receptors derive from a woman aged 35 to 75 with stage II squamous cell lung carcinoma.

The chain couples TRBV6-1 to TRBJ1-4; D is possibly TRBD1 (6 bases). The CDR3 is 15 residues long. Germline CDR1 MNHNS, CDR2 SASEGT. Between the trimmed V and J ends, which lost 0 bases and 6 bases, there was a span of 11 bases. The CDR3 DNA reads TGTGCCAGCAGTGAAGCCGGGACACTTTATGAAAAACTGTTTTTT. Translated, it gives CASSEAGTLYEKLFF.

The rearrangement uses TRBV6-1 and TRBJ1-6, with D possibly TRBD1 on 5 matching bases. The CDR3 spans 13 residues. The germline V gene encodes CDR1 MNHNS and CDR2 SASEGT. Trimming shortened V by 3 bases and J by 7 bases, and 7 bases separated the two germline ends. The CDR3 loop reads CASSDNRNSPLHF. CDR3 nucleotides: TGTGCCAGCAGTGACAACAGGAATTCACCCCTCCACTTT.

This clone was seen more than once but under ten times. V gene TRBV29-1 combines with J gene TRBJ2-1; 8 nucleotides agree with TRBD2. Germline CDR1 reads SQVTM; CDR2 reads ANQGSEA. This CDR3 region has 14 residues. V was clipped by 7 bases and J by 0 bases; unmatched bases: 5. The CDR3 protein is CSAGLASSYNEQFF. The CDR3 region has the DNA TGCAGCGCTGGACTAGCCAGCTCCTACAATGAGCAGTTCTTC.

The CDR3 is CASSTLGSSNQPQHF. Here the CDR3 DNA reads TGTGCCAGTAGTACCCTCGGCAGTAGCAATCAGCCCCAGCATTTT. The chain is built from TRBV19 and TRBJ1-5; no definite D call. The germline V and J ends were trimmed by 4 bases and 0 bases, with 10 bases remaining between them. CDR3 size: 15 residues. Germline V CDR1 and CDR2: LNHDA, SQIVND (reference sequence).

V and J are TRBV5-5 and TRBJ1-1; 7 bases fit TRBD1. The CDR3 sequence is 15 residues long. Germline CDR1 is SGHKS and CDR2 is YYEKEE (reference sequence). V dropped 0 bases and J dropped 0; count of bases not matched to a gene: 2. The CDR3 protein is CASSLEGQLNTEAFF. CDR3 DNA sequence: TGTGCCAGCAGCTTGGAGGGACAGCTGAACACTGAAGCTTTCTTT.

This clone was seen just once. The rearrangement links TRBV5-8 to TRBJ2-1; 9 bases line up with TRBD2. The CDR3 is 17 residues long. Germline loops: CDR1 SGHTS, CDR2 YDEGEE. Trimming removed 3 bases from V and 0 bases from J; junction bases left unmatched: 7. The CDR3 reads CASSYGTSSISYNEQFF. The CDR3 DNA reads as TGTGCCAGCAGCTACGGGACTAGCTCCATCTCCTACAATGAGCAGTTCTTC.

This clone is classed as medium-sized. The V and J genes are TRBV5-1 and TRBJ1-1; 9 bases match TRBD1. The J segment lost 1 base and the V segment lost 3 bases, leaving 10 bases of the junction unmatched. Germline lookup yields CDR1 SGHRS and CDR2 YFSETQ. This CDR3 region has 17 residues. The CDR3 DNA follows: TGCGCCAGCAGCTCTATTGGGACAGGGCAGAAGAACACTGAAGCTTTCTTT. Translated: CASSSIGTGQKNTEAFF.

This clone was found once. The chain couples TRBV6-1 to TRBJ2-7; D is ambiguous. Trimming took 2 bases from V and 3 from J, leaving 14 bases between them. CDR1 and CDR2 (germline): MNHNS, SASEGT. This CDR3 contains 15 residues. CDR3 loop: CASSERTVRIYEQYF. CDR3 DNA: TGTGCCAGCAGTGAAAGGACGGTGAGGATCTACGAGCAGTACTTC.

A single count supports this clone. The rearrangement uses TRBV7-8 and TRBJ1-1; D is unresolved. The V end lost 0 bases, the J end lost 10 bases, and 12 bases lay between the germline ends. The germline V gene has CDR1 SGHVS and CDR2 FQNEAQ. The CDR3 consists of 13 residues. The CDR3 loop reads CASSLALTVGAFF. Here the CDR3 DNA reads TGTGCCAGCAGCTTAGCGTTAACAGTAGGAGCTTTCTTT.

The CDR3 sequence is CASRGSATNEKLFF. In nucleotides, the CDR3 is TGTGCCAGTAGAGGATCTGCAACTAATGAAAAACTGTTTTTT. The chain has TRBV19 and TRBJ1-4; D gene ambiguous. The CDR3 covers 14 residues. The germline V gene encodes CDR1 LNHDA and CDR2 SQIVND (reference sequence). Trimming shortened V by 6 bases and J by 0 bases, and 8 bases separated the two germline ends.

This chain's CDR3 is CASSPQGMNTEAFF. The CDR3 nucleotides are TGTGCCAGCAGCCCCCAGGGTATGAACACTGAAGCTTTCTTT. V usage is TRBV7-2 and J usage is TRBJ1-1; the D gene is possibly TRBD1 (5 bases). V was cut by 5 bases and J by 0 bases, with 10 bases left in between. CDR3 length: 14 residues. Germline CDR1 reads SGHTA; CDR2 reads FQGNSA.

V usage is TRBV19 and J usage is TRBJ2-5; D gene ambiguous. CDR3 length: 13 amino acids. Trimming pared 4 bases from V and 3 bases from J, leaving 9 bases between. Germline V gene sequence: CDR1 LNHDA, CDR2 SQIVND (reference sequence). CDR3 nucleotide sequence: TGTGCCAGTAGTAGGGGTCGTGAAGAGACCCAGTACTTC. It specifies CASSRGREETQYF.

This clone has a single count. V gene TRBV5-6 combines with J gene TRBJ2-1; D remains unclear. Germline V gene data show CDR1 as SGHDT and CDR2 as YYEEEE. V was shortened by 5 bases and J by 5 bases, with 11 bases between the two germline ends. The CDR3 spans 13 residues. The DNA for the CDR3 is TGTGCCAGCAGTCGAGTCTCAAACAATGAGCAGTTCTTC. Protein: CASSRVSNNEQFF.